The sequence of this TCR beta chain was determined in a study of T cell changes during pregnancy in multiple sclerosis. Data came from immunoSEQ multiplex PCR; TCRdb stores just in-frame clones and leaves some out. The sample records 35,000 to 45,000 clones, around 92% being singletons. The CDR3 is 14 amino acids. In germline, CDR1 is KGHSH, CDR2 LQKENI. Concerning this clone itself: Sequence at one end of the junction differs from germline and may be a read error.

V is TRBV18 and J is TRBJ2-7; no reliable D call. The sequence was collected from a female donor in good health, enrolled as a control in a pregnancy study. Material: CD4+ T cells from peripheral blood mononuclear cells, obtained in the second trimester of pregnancy. In DNA form, the CDR3 reads TGTGCCAGCTCACCACCGGCAAGAGAGGTCGAGAAGTACTTC. This gives the protein CASSPPAREVEKYF.